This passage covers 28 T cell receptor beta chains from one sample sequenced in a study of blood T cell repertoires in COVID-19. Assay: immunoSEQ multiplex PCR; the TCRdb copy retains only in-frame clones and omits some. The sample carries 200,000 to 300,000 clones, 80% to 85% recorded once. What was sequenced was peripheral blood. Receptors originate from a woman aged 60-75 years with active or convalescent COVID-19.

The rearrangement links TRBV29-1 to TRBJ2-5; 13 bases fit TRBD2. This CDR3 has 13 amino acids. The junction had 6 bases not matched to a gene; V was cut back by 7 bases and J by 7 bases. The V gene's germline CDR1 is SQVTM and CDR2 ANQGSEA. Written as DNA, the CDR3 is TGCAGCGCAGGACTAGCGGGGGAACTGACCCAGTACTTC. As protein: CSAGLAGELTQYF.

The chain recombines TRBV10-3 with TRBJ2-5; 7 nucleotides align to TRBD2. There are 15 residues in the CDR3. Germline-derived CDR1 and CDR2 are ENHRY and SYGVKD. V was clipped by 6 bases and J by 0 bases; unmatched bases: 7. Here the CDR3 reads CAISPSGGYQETQYF. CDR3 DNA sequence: TGTGCCATCAGCCCTAGCGGTGGGTACCAAGAGACCCAGTACTTC.

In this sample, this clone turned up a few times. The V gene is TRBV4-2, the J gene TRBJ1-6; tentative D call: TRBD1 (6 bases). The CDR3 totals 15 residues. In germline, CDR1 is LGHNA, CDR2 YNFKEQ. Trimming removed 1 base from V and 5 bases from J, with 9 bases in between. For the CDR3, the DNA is TGTGCCAGCAGCCAAGCAGGGGAGCATAATTCACCCCTCCACTTT. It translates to CASSQAGEHNSPLHF.

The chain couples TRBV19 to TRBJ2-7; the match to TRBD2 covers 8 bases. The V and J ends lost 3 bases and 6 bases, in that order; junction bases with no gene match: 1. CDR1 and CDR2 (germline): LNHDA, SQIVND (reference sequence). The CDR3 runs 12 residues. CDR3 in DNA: TGTGCCAGTAGTATCGGGGGGGCCGAGCAGTACTTC. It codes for CASSIGGAEQYF.

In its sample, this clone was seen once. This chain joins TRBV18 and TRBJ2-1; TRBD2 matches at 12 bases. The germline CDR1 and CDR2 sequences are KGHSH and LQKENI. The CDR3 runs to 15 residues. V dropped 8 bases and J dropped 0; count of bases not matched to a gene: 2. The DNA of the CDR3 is TGTGCCAGCCAACTAGCGGGGGGCTCCTACAATGAGCAGTTCTTC. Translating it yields CASQLAGGSYNEQFF.

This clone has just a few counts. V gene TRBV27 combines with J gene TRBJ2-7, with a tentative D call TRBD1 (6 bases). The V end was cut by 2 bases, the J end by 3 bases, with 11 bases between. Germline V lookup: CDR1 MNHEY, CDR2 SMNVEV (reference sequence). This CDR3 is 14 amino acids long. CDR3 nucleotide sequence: TGTGCCAGCAGTTTAGTCGGGACACTCTACGAGCAGTACTTC. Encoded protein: CASSLVGTLYEQYF.

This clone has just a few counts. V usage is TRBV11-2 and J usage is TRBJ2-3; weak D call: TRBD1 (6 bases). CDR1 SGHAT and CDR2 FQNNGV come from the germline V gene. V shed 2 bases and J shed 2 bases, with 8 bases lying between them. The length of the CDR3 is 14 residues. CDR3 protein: CASSLQGHTDTQYF. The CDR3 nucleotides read TGTGCCAGCAGCTTACAGGGACACACAGATACGCAGTATTTT.

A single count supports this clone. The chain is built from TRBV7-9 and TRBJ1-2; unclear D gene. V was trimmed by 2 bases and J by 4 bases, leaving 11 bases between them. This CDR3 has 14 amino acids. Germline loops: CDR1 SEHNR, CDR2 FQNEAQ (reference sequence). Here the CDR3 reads CASSLSHSLYGYTF. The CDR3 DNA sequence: TGTGCCAGCAGCTTATCTCACAGCCTCTATGGCTACACCTTC.

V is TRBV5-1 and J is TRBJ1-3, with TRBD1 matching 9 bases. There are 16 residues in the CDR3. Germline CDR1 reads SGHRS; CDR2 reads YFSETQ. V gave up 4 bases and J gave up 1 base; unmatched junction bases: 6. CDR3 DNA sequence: TGCGCCAGCAGCCCGGGACAGGGTTGGTCTGGAAACACCATATATTTT. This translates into CASSPGQGWSGNTIYF.

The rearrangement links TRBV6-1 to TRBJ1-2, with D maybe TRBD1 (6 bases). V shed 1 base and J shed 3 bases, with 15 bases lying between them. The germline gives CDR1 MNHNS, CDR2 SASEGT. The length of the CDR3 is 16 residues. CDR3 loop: CASSEEGWAGDYGYTF. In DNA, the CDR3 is TGTGCCAGCAGTGAAGAGGGGTGGGCAGGGGACTATGGCTACACCTTC.

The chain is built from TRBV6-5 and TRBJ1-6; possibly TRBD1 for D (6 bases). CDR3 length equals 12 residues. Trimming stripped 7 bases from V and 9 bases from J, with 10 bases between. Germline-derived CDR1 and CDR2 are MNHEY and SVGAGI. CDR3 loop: CASNNRASPLHF. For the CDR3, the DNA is TGTGCCAGCAATAACAGGGCTTCACCCCTCCACTTT.

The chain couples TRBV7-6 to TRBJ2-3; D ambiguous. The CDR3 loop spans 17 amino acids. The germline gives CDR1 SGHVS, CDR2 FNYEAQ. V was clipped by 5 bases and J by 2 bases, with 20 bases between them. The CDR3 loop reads CASSRDPRQPATDTQYF. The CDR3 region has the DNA TGTGCCAGCAGCCGAGATCCTAGGCAGCCCGCCACAGATACGCAGTATTTT.

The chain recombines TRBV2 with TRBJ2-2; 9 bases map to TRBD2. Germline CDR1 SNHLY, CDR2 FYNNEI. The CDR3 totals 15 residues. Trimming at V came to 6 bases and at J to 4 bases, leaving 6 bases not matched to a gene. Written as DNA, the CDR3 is TGTGCCAGCAGAAGGAGGCGGGGGGGCACCGGGGAGCTGTTTTTT. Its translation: CASRRRRGGTGELFF.

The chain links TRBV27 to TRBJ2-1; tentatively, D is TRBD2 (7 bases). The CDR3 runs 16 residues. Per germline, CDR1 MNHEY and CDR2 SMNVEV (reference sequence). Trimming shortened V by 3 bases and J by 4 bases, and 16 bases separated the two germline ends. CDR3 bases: TGTGCCAGCAGTTTCCGAGGGGGAGGGTCATACAATGAGCAGTTCTTC. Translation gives CASSFRGGGSYNEQFF.

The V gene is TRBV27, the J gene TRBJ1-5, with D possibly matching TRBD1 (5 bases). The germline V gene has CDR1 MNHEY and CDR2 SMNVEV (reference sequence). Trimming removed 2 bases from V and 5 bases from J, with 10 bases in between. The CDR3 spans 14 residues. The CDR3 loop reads CASSLQGSDQPQHF. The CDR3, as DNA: TGTGCCAGCAGTTTACAGGGTTCGGATCAGCCCCAGCATTTT.

For the CDR3, the DNA is TGCAGCGTTGAAGGAGGACAGGGGGCCCCAGATACGCAGTATTTT. Protein sequence: CSVEGGQGAPDTQYF. The chain uses TRBV29-1 and TRBJ2-3; 11 bases align to TRBD1. Per germline, CDR1 SQVTM and CDR2 ANQGSEA. V lost 1 base to trimming and J lost 4 bases; unmatched junction nucleotides: 4. The CDR3 runs 15 residues.

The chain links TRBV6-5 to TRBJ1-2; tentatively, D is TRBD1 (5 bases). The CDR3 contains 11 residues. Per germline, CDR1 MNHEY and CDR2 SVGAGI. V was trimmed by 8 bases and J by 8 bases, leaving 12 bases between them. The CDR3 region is CASEAGRGYTF. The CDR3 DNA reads TGTGCCAGCGAAGCAGGGCGGGGCTACACCTTC.

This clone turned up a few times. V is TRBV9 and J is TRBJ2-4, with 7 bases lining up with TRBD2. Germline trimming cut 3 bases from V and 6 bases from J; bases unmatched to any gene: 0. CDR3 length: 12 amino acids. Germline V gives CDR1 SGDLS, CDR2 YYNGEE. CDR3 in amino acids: CASSGGGNIQYF. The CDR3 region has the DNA TGTGCCAGCAGCGGGGGGGGAAACATTCAGTACTTC.

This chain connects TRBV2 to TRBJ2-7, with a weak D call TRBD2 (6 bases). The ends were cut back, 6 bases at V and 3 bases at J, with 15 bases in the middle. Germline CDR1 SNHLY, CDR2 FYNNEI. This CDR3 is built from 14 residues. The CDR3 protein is CASRALGGSYEQYF. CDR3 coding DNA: TGTGCCAGCAGGGCCCTCGGGGGTAGCTACGAGCAGTACTTC.

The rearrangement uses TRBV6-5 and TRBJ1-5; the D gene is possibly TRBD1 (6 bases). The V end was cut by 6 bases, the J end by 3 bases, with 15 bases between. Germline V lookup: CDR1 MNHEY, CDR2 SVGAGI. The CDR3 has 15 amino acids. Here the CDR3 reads CASRPTGNPNQPQHF. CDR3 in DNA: TGTGCCAGCAGGCCCACAGGGAACCCCAATCAGCCCCAGCATTTT.

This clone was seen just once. CDR3 DNA sequence: TGTGCCAGCTTAAGACAGGGTAGTGGCTATGGCTACACCTTC. This encodes CASLRQGSGYGYTF. This sequence joins TRBV6-5 and TRBJ1-2; 7 nucleotides agree with TRBD1. V was clipped by 8 bases and J by 4 bases; unmatched bases: 10. Germline-derived CDR1 and CDR2 are MNHEY and SVGAGI. The CDR3 consists of 14 residues.

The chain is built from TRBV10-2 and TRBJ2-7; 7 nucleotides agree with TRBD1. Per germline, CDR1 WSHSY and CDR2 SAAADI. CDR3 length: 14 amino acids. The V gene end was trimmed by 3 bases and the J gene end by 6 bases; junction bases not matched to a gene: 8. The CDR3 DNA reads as TGCGCCAGCAGTGATCAGGGGGTGACCGGCGAGCAGTACTTC. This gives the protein CASSDQGVTGEQYF.

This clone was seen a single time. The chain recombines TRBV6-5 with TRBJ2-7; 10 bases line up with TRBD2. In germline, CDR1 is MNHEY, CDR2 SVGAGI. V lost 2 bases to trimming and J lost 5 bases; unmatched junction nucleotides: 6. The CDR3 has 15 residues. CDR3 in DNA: TGTGCCAGCAGTTACAGCGGGGGGGCCCGGGACGAGCAGTACTTC. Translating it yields CASSYSGGARDEQYF.

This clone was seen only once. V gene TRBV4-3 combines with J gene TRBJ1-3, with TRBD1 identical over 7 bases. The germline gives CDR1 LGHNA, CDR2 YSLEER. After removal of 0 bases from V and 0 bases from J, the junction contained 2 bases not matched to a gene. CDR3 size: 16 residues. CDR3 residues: CASSQDRDSSGNTIYF. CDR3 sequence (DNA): TGCGCCAGCAGCCAAGATAGGGACAGCTCTGGAAACACCATATATTTT.

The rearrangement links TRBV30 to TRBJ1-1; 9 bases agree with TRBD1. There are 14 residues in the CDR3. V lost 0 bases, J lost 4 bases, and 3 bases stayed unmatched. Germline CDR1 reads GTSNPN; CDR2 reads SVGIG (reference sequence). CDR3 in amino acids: CAWSVQGAGTEAFF. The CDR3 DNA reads TGTGCCTGGAGTGTACAGGGGGCTGGCACTGAAGCTTTCTTT.

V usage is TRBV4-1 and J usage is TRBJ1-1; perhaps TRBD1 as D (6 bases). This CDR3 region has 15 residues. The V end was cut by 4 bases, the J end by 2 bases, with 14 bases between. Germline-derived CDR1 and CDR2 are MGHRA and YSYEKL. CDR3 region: CASSPRTASNTEAFF. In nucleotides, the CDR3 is TGCGCCAGCAGCCCTCGGACAGCCTCAAACACTGAAGCTTTCTTT.

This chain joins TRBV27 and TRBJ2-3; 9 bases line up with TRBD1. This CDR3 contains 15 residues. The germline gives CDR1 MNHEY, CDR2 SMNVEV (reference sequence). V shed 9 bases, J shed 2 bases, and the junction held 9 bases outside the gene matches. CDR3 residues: CARGVGTGYTDTQYF. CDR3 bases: TGTGCCAGAGGGGTAGGGACAGGGTACACAGATACGCAGTATTTT.

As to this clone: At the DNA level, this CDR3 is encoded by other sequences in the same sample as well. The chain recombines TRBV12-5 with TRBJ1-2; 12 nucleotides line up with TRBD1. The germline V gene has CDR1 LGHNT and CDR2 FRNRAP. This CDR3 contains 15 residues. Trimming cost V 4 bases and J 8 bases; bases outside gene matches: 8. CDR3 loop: CASGSPGQGAGGYTF. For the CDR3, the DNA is TGTGCTAGTGGTTCTCCGGGACAGGGGGCAGGCGGCTACACCTTC.